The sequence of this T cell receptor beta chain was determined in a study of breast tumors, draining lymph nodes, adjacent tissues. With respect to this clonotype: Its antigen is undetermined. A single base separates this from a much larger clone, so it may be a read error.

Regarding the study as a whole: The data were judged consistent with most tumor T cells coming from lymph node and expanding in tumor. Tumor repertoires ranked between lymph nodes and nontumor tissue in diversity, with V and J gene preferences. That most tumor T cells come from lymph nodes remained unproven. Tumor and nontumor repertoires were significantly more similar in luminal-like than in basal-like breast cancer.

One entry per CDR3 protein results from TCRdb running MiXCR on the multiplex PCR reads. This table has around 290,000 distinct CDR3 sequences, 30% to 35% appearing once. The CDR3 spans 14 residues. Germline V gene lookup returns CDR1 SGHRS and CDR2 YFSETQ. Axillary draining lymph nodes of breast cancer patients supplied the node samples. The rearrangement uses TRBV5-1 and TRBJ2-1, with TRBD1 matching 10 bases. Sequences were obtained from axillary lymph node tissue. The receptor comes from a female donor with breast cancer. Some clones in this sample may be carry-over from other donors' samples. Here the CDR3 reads CASSSSGQGYEQSF. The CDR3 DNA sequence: TGCGCCAGCAGCTCATCGGGACAGGGGTACGAGCAGTCCTTC.